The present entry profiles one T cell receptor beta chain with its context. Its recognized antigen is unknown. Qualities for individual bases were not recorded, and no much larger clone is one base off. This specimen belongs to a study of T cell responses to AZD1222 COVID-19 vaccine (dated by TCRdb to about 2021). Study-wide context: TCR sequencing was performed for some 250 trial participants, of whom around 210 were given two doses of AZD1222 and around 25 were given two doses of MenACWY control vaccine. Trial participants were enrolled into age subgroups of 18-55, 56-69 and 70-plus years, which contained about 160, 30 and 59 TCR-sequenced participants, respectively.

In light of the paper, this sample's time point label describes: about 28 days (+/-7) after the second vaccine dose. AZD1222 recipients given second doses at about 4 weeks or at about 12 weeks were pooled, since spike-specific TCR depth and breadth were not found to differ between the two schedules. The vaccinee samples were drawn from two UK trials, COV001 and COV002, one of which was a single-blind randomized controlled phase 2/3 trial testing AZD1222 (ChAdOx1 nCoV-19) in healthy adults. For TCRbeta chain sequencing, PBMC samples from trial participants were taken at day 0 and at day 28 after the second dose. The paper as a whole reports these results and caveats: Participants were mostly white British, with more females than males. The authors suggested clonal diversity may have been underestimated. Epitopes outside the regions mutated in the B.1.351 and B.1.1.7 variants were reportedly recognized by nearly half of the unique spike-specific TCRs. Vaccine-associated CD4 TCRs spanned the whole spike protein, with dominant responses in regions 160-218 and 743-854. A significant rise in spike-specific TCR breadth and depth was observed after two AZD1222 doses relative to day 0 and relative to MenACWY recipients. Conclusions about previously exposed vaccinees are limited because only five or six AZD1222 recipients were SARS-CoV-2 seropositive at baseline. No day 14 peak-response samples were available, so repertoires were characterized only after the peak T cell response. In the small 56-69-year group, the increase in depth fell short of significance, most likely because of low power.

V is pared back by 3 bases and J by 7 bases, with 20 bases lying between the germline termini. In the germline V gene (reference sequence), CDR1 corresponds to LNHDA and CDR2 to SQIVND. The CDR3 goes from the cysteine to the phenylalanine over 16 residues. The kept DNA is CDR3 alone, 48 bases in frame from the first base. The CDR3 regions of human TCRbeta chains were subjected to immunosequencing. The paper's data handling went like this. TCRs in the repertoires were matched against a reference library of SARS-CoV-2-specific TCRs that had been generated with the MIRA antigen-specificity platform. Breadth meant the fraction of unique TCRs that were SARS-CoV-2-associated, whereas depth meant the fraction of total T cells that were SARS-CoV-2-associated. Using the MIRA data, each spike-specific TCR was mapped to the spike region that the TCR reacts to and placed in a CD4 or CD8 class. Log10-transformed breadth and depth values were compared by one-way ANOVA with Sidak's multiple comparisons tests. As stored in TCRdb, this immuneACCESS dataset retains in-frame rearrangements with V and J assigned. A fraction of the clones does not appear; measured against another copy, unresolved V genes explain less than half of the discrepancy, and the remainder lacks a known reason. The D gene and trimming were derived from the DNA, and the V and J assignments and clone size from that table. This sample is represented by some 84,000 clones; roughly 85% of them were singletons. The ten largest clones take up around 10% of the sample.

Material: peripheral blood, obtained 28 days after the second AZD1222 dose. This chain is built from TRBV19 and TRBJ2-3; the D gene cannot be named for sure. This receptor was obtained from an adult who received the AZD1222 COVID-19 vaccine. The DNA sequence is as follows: TGTGCCAGTAGTATTTCCGCTTCCTCCGAAGCCAATACGCAGTATTTT. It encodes CASSISASSEANTQYF.